Sequencing of this TCR beta chain was carried out in a study of OX40 agonist ivuxolimab in advanced cancers. Study overall: Three individuals attained partial responses, comprising one hepatocellular carcinoma case and two cutaneous melanoma cases.

In regard to this clone: Antigen specificity is unknown.

V lost 2 bases, J lost 10 bases, and 15 bases lay in between. Per germline, CDR1 SEHNR and CDR2 FQNEAQ (reference sequence). This CDR3 comprises 14 residues. Whole-study results and caveats: Low normalized clonal expansion also occurred in some nonresponding patients.

Autoimmune disease history or systemic immunosuppression was exclusionary. Measured with immunoSEQ multiplex PCR; TCRdb has only the in-frame clones, and not every one. The data show 65,000 to 95,000 clones, roughly 80% seen once. The TCR was taken from an adult with an advanced solid tumor such as melanoma, head and neck, liver or kidney cancer. Sequenced here: CD4+ or CD8+ T cells sorted from blood, sampled in a trial of the OX40 agonist ivuxolimab. V is TRBV7-9 and J is TRBJ1-3, with D perhaps matching TRBD1 (6 bases). The CDR3 nucleotides read TGTGCCAGCAGCTTACCATTTACAGGGAGTACCATATATTTT. Translated, it gives CASSLPFTGSTIYF.